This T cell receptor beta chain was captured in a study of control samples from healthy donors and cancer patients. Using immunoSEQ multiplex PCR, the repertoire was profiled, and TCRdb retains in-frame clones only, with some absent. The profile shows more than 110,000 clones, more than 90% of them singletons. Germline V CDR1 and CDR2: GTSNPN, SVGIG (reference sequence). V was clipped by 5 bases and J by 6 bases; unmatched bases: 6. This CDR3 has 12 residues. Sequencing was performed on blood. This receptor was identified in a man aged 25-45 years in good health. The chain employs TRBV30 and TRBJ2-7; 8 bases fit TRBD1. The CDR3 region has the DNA TGTGCCTGGGGGACAGGCCCAGGCGAGCAGTACTTC. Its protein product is CAWGTGPGEQYF.